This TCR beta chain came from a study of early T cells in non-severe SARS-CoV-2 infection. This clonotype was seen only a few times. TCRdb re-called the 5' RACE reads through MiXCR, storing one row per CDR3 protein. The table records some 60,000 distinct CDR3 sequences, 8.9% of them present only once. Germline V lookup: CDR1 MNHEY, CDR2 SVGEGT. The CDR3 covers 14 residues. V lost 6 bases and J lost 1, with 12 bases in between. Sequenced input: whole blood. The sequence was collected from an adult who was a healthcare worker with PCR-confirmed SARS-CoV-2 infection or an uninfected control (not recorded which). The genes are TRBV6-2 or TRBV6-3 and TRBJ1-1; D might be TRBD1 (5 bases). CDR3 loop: CASSLLGGNTEAFF. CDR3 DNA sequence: TGTGCCAGCAGCTTACTCGGGGGGAACACTGAAGCTTTCTTT.